This TCR beta chain was documented in a study of identical twins. Study-wide results and caveats: Excess sharing between twins was weaker in beta out-of-frame sequences. Zero-insertion analyses might be partly confounded by invariant T cells like MAIT and iNKT.

Germline CDR1 DFQATT, CDR2 SNEGSKA (reference sequence). V lost 8 bases to trimming and J lost 7 bases; unmatched junction nucleotides: 10. The CDR3 length is 14 residues. Every one of the donors was a healthy Caucasian. Template switching, a step in the protocol, added a universal primer site, and cDNA carried unique molecular identifiers. Via MiXCR, TCRdb re-called the 5' RACE reads, giving one row per CDR3 protein. The sample shows roughly 1,500,000 distinct CDR3 sequences, less than 35% of them seen only once. A remark on this clonotype: Its antigen is not known.

This rearrangement joins TRBV20-1 to TRBJ2-7; 14 bases are a match to TRBD2. The sample was cord blood. The TCR comes from a newborn girl in good health. CDR3 coding DNA: TGCAGTTCCAAGACTAGCGGGAGGGGCAATGAGCAGTACTTC. Its protein product is CSSKTSGRGNEQYF.